This T cell receptor (beta chain) came from a study of a mutant IDH1 vaccine in newly diagnosed glioma (dated by TCRdb to the early 2020s). Notes on the research overall: Vaccination began 4-6 weeks after radiotherapy alone, or alongside temozolomide cycles in the chemotherapy-containing groups. Of the 32 treated patients, roughly 60% were male and about 40% were female, and the mean age was roughly 40 years. Prior to enrollment, patients had been given standard therapy consisting of radiotherapy alone, temozolomide alone, or radiochemotherapy with temozolomide, with the combination given to most patients. The week-35 safety follow-up was designated visit V12, and the week-47 end of study was designated visit V13. Peripheral blood was collected at six visits: V03 (baseline), V05, V07, V10, V12 and V13. For exploratory analyses, 25 to 30 treated patients had longitudinal TCRB deep sequencing done wherever samples were available. The full study reports these points: Selection of PBMC samples for TCRB deep sequencing was based on availability. Vaccine-induced immune responses across multiple MHC alleles were detected in approximately 93% of patients. The authors noted that analyses of patient blood samples could not be reproduced because of sample limitations. Pseudoprogression seemed to be unrelated to changes in the top peripheral T cell clonotypes found by TCRB sequencing.

Library preparation was by the immunoSEQ multiplex PCR assay. Rearranged TCR beta chain sequences were amplified using the hsTCRB Kit according to the manufacturer's protocol. An Illumina MiSeq was used to sequence the TCRB libraries. The original pipeline was this. Demultiplexing, trimming and gene mapping were performed with the kit vendor's proprietary platform. TCRdb carries this immuneACCESS record with in-frame sequences only. Its versions omit some clonotypes, under half of them owing to an unresolved V gene in the studies checked, with the rest unexplained. For V, J and clone size, that table is used; D and trimming come from the DNA. This sample comprises roughly 86,000 clones, around 92% of them detected only once. The top ten constitute 0.75% to 0.95% of the sample. Read against the paper, the sample's time point label means: week 47, end of study. Every vaccine dose consisted of 300 ug of a 20-mer mutant IDH1 peptide in Montanide, administered subcutaneously together with topical imiquimod. Patients were given eight vaccinations, in weeks 1, 3, 5, 7, 11, 15, 19 and 23, which matched visits V03 through V10. The donors had newly diagnosed IDH1-mutant astrocytomas of WHO grade 3 or 4 that showed loss of nuclear ATRX. The samples were drawn from NOA16, a multicentre, single-arm, open-label phase I trial in Germany that tested a mutant IDH1 peptide vaccine in humans for the first time. Genomic DNA for TCRB sequencing was isolated from EDTA blood with the DNeasy Blood and Tissue Kit.

Note on this clone: It has no known antigen specificity. Per-nucleotide qualities are absent, and no much larger clonotype sits a single base away.

Via the germline V gene, CDR1 is MDHEN and CDR2 SYDVKM. Trimming accounts for 6 bases at V and 3 bases at J, while the number of junction bases matched to no gene is 16. The CDR3 starts with the cysteine, ends with the phenylalanine, and has 17 residues. The sequence is cut down to CDR3 DNA, 51 bases in frame from base 1. The TCR was taken from a woman aged 45-65 years with glioma. The material was PBMCs, obtained from a glioma patient whose treatment included an IDH1 peptide vaccine. This chain joins TRBV28 to TRBJ1-2; the central 7 bases match TRBD1. The CDR3 region reads CASSEPPRQGLHYGYTF. The DNA reads as follows: TGTGCCAGCAGCGAACCACCCCGACAGGGTCTGCACTATGGCTACACCTTC.